This T cell receptor (beta chain) was retrieved from a study of HIV-infected patients and healthy controls. No cell fractionation was done, so the repertoire covers all unsorted peripheral blood T cells. General study findings and limits: Diversity differences between study cohorts were not due to their slight age and sex differences. Healthy controls shared more CDR3 sequences between individuals than HIV-infected patients did.

Reverse transcription used around 500 ng RNA and constant-region primers for alpha and beta. Using multiplexing indices, alpha and beta chain libraries were generated apart by chain-specific third strand synthesis. All rearrangements within a chain used one primer pair; cDNA molecules carried barcodes. The SP2 site served as the priming point for second strand synthesis. TCRdb ran MiXCR on the 5' RACE reads and lists one entry per CDR3 protein. This table holds 17,000 or so distinct CDR3 sequences, under 10% found once. This clonotype was counted ten times or more. Its antigen is not known. Germline-derived CDR1 and CDR2 are MNHEY and SMNVEV (reference sequence). The CDR3 totals 12 residues. V lost 6 bases, J lost 6 bases, and 4 bases stayed unmatched.

Sequencing used blood. The chain is built from TRBV27 and TRBJ2-7; 8 bases are a match to TRBD1. This clonotype was obtained from an adult in good health. In DNA, the CDR3 is TGTGCCAGCAGCCAACAGGGGGGCGAGCAGTACTTC. Protein sequence: CASSQQGGEQYF.